Below, 9 T cell receptor beta chains from the same sample are listed, as sequenced in a study of T cells in Graves' hyperthyroidism and ophthalmopathy. Amplified TCR beta CDR3 regions derived from RNA transcripts. With the HTBI primer set, the TCR CDR3 went through a first round of RT-PCR. TCRdb itself ran the multiplex PCR reads through MiXCR, one entry per CDR3 protein. Of around 620,000 distinct CDR3 sequences listed, roughly 15% were seen once; the top ten hold less than 4.5%. The sequencing sample was made of blood. The origin of the receptors is a young woman with Graves' hyperthyroidism.

Notes on this clonotype: This clone may be a read error of a much larger clone one base away. The chain is built from TRBV28 and TRBJ2-5, with 8 bases that match TRBD2. Germline V lookup: CDR1 MDHEN, CDR2 SYDVKM. The CDR3 runs to 12 residues. CDR3 nucleotide sequence: TGTGCCGGCAGTTTCGGGAGGGGGACCCAGTACTTC. It is translated as CAGSFGRGTQYF.

This clonotype was seen repeatedly, ten times or more. The J gene is TRBJ1-1, the V gene TRBV24-1; no firm D call. This CDR3 spans 13 amino acids. Germline V CDR1 and CDR2: KGHDR, SFDVKD. With 4 bases removed from V and 6 bases from J, the gap between germline ends came to 11 bases. CDR3 nucleotides: TGTGCCACCAGTGAAAATGAGGGTCCTGAAGCTTTCTTT. This codes for CATSENEGPEAFF.

This clonotype was counted ten times or more. The CDR3 nucleotides read TGTGCCAGCAGGAATTATGGGGACTCCACAGATACGCAGTATTTT. Residues: CASRNYGDSTDTQYF. V is TRBV27 and J is TRBJ2-3, with D maybe TRBD2 (6 bases). CDR3 length equals 15 residues. The V gene lost 6 bases and the J gene lost 2 bases, with 15 bases spanning the gap. The germline CDR1 and CDR2 sequences are MNHEY and SMNVEV (reference sequence).

This clonotype was counted ten times or more. The chain uses TRBV7-2 and TRBJ2-1, with a tentative D call TRBD2 (6 bases). The CDR3 totals 13 residues. V was shortened by 5 bases and J by 5 bases, with 10 bases between the two germline ends. Germline CDR1 reads SGHTA; CDR2 reads FQGNSA. The CDR3 nucleotides read TGTGCCAGCAGCCCCGGACTACACAATGAGCAGTTCTTC. Its protein is CASSPGLHNEQFF.

Comment on this clonotype: It may be a read error: a sequence one base away is much more abundant. CDR3 protein: CASSSSLDLQGAGETQFF. The CDR3 nucleotides are TGTGCCAGCAGCTCAAGCCTGGACCTTCAGGGGGCAGGAGAGACCCAGTTCTTC. The rearrangement joins TRBV11-3 to TRBJ2-1; TRBD1 aligns across 8 bases. V trimming: 4 bases; J trimming: 13 bases; junction bases outside the gene matches: 24. Per the germline V gene, CDR1 is SGHNT and CDR2 is YENEEA. This CDR3 is 18 amino acids long. Drawing the rest from reference TRBV11-3 and TRBJ2-1, the complete variable domain is EAGVVQSPRYKIIEKKQPVAFWCNPISGHNTLYWYLQNLGQGPELLIRYENEEAVDDSQLPKDRFSAERLKGVDSTLKIQPAELGDSAVYLCASSSSLDLQGAGETQFFGPGTRLTVL.

CDR3 DNA: TGTGCCAGCAGCCCCCGACAGGGGGTGCGGTATGGCTACACCTTC. Encoded protein: CASSPRQGVRYGYTF. The V call is TRBV28, the J call TRBJ1-2, with 9 bases fitting TRBD1. CDR3 size: 15 residues. Per the germline V gene, CDR1 is MDHEN and CDR2 is SYDVKM. Unmatched junction bases numbered 10, after V lost 6 bases and J lost 5 bases.

This clonotype appeared a few times. This chain connects TRBV20-1 to TRBJ2-5; D may be TRBD2 (5 bases). V lost 3 bases and J 1 base, leaving 12 bases between the germline ends. Germline CDR1 reads DFQATT; CDR2 reads SNEGSKA (reference sequence). The CDR3 covers 14 residues. CDR3: CSASPSRFQETQYF. CDR3 bases: TGCAGTGCTAGTCCTAGCAGATTCCAAGAGACCCAGTACTTC.

A remark on this clonotype: A much larger clone differs by one base, so this may be a read error. The chain couples TRBV13 to TRBJ1-2; TRBD1 aligns across 8 bases. This CDR3 has 15 residues. Germline CDR1 reads PRHDT; CDR2 reads FYEKMQ (reference sequence). The J segment lost 5 bases and the V segment lost 7 bases, leaving 12 bases of the junction unmatched. The CDR3 DNA reads TGTGCCAGCAACCAGCTTCGACAGGGGAAATATGGCTACACCTTC. Translating it yields CASNQLRQGKYGYTF.

This clonotype has a handful of counts. V usage is TRBV7-6 and J usage is TRBJ2-2; D gene uncertain. Trimming removed 5 bases at V and 5 bases at J, with 15 bases between. The CDR3 consists of 15 residues. CDR1 is SGHVS and CDR2 is FNYEAQ in the germline V gene. This chain's CDR3 is CASSLTTLQTGELFF. The CDR3 nucleotides are TGTGCCAGCAGCCTCACCACACTGCAGACCGGGGAGCTGTTTTTT.